One sample yielded the 3 T cell receptor beta chains listed below, sequenced in a study of shared clonotypes between healthy human individuals. Assay: immunoSEQ multiplex PCR; the TCRdb copy retains only in-frame clones and omits some. The sample carries hundreds of thousands of clones, about 91% recorded once. As defined, naive CD8 cells were CD45RO-negative and positively selected for CCR7, with terminally differentiated effector memory CD45RA+ cells excluded. The sequencing input was naive CD8+ T cells sorted from blood. The receptors shown here come from a man aged 25-45 years in good health.

Points on this clone: The sample holds other DNA sequences that translate to the same CDR3. V usage is TRBV6-6 and J usage is TRBJ2-1; no firm D call. The CDR3 has 13 residues. CDR1 is MNHNY and CDR2 is SVGAGI in the germline V gene (reference sequence). Between the trimmed V and J ends, which lost 2 bases and 2 bases, there was a span of 4 bases. CDR3 in DNA: TGTGCCAGCAGTTACGGGACCTACAATGAGCAGTTCTTC. This gives the protein CASSYGTYNEQFF.

The rearrangement links TRBV19 to TRBJ1-5; TRBD1 might be the D (5 bases). This CDR3 has 16 amino acids. The germline V gene has CDR1 LNHDA and CDR2 SQIVND (reference sequence). Trimming took 4 bases from V and 3 from J, leaving 16 bases between them. The CDR3 loop is CASSKPDRGLNQPQHF. CDR3 sequence (DNA): TGTGCCAGTAGTAAACCAGATAGGGGCCTCAATCAGCCCCAGCATTTT.

This sequence joins TRBV4-1 and TRBJ2-5; 9 bases are shared with TRBD1. This CDR3 has 14 residues. V shed 1 base, J shed 5 bases, and the junction held 2 bases outside the gene matches. Germline V gene lookup returns CDR1 MGHRA and CDR2 YSYEKL. CDR3 nucleotide sequence: TGCGCCAGCAGCCAAGGGGACAGGGCTGAGACCCAGTACTTC. Amino acids: CASSQGDRAETQYF.